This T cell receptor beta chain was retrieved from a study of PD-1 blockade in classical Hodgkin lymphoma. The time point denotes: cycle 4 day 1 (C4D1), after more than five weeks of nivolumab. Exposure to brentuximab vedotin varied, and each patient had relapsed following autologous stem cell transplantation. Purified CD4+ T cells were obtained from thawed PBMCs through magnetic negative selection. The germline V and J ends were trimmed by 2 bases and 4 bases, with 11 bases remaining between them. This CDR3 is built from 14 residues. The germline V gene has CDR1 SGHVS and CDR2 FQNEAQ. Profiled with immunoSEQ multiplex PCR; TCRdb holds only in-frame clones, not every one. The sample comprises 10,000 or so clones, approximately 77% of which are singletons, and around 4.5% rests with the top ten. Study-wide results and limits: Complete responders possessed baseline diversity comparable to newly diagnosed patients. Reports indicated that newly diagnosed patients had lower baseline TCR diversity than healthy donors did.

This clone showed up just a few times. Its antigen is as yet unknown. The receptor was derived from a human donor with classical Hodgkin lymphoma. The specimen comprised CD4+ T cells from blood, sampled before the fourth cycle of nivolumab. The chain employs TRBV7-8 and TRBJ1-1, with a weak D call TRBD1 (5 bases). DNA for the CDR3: TGTGCCAGCAGCTTACGTGAGGGGCCCACTGAAGCTTTCTTT. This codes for CASSLREGPTEAFF.